These T cell receptor beta chains were read from a single sample in a study of T cell repertoires in cytomegalovirus infection. TCRdb reanalysed the reads using MiXCR and keeps one entry per CDR3 protein. In the table there are roughly 280,000 distinct CDR3 sequences, roughly an eighth of which are singletons. The source material was PBMCs. Every receptor here comes from a human donor in good health (CMV status not recorded). Some clones in this sample may be carry-over from other donors' samples. CDR3s include the opening cysteine and the closing phenylalanine or tryptophan. A D gene is named only where the DNA matches it firmly. The size entry is marked missing in some rows and otherwise reads once, few, many or a size class.

abundance | d_gene | j_gene | v_gene | CDR3nt | CDR3aa
many | NA | TRBJ2-3 | TRBV11-2 | TGTGCCAGCAGCACAACGACATTAGATACGCAGTATTTT | CASSTTTLDTQYF
few | TRBD2 | TRBJ2-5 | TRBV20-1 | TGCAGTGCTAGAATAGCGGGGGGGCCGGAGACCCAGTACTTC | CSARIAGGPETQYF
NA | NA | TRBJ2-2 | TRBV19 | TGTGCCAGTAGTACGGGATCCCTGGGCGGGGAGCTGTTTTTT | CASSTGSLGGELFF
many | NA | TRBJ2-1 | TRBV7-2 | TGTGCCAGCAGCGATGCAGCATACAATGAGCAGTTCTTC | CASSDAAYNEQFF
many | TRBD1 | TRBJ2-7 | TRBV7-2 | TGTGCCAGCAGCTTGTACAGGGGTCGCGAGCAGTACTTC | CASSLYRGREQYF
NA | NA | TRBJ2-6 | TRBV28 | TGTGCCAGCAGTTTCGTCGGGGCCGGGGCCAACGTCCTGACTTTC | CASSFVGAGANVLTF
many | TRBD2 | TRBJ2-7 | TRBV7-2 | TGTGCCAGCAGCTCGCGGGAGCGCACTAGGGAGCAGTACTTC | CASSSRERTREQYF
many | NA | TRBJ1-1 | TRBV7-2 | TGTGCCAGCAGCTTAAGGGCCGGGACCGACACTGAAGCTTTCTTT | CASSLRAGTDTEAFF
many | NA | TRBJ1-2 | TRBV14 | TGTGCCAGCAGCCAGGTCCACGGCTATGGCTACACCTTC | CASSQVHGYGYTF
many | TRBD1 | TRBJ1-1 | TRBV7-2 | TGTGCCAGCAGCCCCCTGGGGACAGGGACCCCGAACACTGAAGCTTTCTTT | CASSPLGTGTPNTEAFF
few | TRBD2 | TRBJ2-5 | TRBV5-4 | TGTGCCAGCAGCTCCCCGGGAGGGGAGACCCAGTACTTC | CASSSPGGETQYF
many | NA | TRBJ2-3 | TRBV6-5 | TGTGCCAGCCGCGCCGTGGGGGGGCCGGGGATTGCGCAGTATTTT | CASRAVGGPGIAQYF
NA | NA | TRBJ2-4 | TRBV20-1 | TGCAGTGCTCGGATAGCCAAAAACATTCAGTACTTC | CSARIAKNIQYF
NA | NA | TRBJ2-1 | TRBV5-1 | TGCGCCAGCAGCTTGGCAGGACAGTACAATGAGCAGTTCTTC | CASSLAGQYNEQFF
NA | NA | TRBJ2-5 | TRBV29-1 | TGCAGCGTCCGTTTGGGGAGCCCAACGGAGACCCAGTACTTC | CSVRLGSPTETQYF
NA | NA | TRBJ1-6 | TRBV20-1 | TGCAGTGCTAGGACAGGCGGTTATAATTCACCCCTCCACTTT | CSARTGGYNSPLHF
many | TRBD1 | TRBJ2-3 | TRBV20-1 | TGCTCAGGGGACAGGGAAGGAGCAGATACGCAGTATTTT | CSGDREGADTQYF
few | NA | TRBJ2-3 | TRBV6-4 | TGTGCCAGCAGTGAGGGGGCGGGAGTTCCAGATACGCAGTATTTT | CASSEGAGVPDTQYF
many | NA | TRBJ1-6 | TRBV20-1 | TGCAGTGCCTTTCCGGGGACTGCCTATTCACCCCTCCACTTT | CSAFPGTAYSPLHF
few | NA | TRBJ2-7 | TRBV5-6 | TGTGCCAGCGGATCCGGGACGCCTAATTACGAGCAGTACTTC | CASGSGTPNYEQYF
many | NA | TRBJ1-1 | TRBV7-2 | TGTGCCAGCAGCTGGGGACGAGGTACTGAAGCTTTCTTT | CASSWGRGTEAFF
many | TRBD2 | TRBJ2-1 | TRBV4-3 | TGCGCCAGCAGCCAACCGGGACTAGGAGACAATGAGCAGTTCTTC | CASSQPGLGDNEQFF
NA | TRBD2 | TRBJ2-1 | TRBV14 | TGTGCCAGCAGCCGACTAGCGTCCAGCTCCTACAATGAGCAGTCCTTC | CASSRLASSSYNEQSF
few | TRBD2 | TRBJ2-7 | TRBV10-3 | TGTGCCATCAGTGAGAGAAGCGGGAGGTCCGCCTACGAGCAGTACTTC | CAISERSGRSAYEQYF
many | TRBD2 | TRBJ2-7 | TRBV12-3/TRBV12-4 | TGTGCCAGCAGTCTTAGCGGGGGGCCCTACGAGCAGTACTTC | CASSLSGGPYEQYF
many | TRBD1 | TRBJ2-7 | TRBV7-6 | TGTGCCAGCAAGGCCGGGACAGGGGGCTTCGAGCAGTACTTC | CASKAGTGGFEQYF
NA | TRBD1 | TRBJ2-5 | TRBV20-1 | TGCAGTGCCGGGACAGGGGGCGCCCCGCAAGAGACCCAGTACTTC | CSAGTGGAPQETQYF
many | NA | TRBJ2-1 | TRBV28 | TGTGCCAGCAGTGCTTCCGGGACACTGGTAAATGAGCAGTTCTTC | CASSASGTLVNEQFF
few | NA | TRBJ1-5 | TRBV20-1 | TGCAGTGCAAAAAAAGGGCCTGATCAGCCCCAGCATTTT | CSAKKGPDQPQHF
many | NA | TRBJ2-6 | TRBV7-3 | TGTGCCAGCAGCTTAGTTGCGGGGAGTGGGGCCAACGTCCTGACTTTC | CASSLVAGSGANVLTF
NA | NA | TRBJ2-7 | TRBV2 | TGTGCCAGCCTGGGACCATACTACGAGCAGTACTTC | CASLGPYYEQYF
NA | NA | TRBJ2-1 | TRBV19 | TGTGCCAGTAGTATTGTTAGGATGCTAGAAAACAATGAGCAGTTCTTC | CASSIVRMLENNEQFF
many | TRBD2 | TRBJ2-5 | TRBV28 | TGTGCCAGCAGCCGACCCCTAGCGGGAGGGGAGACCCAGTACTTC | CASSRPLAGGETQYF
many | TRBD2 | TRBJ2-3 | TRBV7-2 | TGTGCCAGCAGCCCCCGGATAGTAGCGGGGACCACAGATACGCAGTATTTT | CASSPRIVAGTTDTQYF
many | NA | TRBJ2-4 | TRBV6-1 | TGTGCCAGCAATACTAACACCGGGACTATTCAGTACTTC | CASNTNTGTIQYF
many | NA | TRBJ2-3 | TRBV29-1 | TGCAGCGTTCGGCGGGATAAGACAGATACGCAGTATTTT | CSVRRDKTDTQYF
few | TRBD1 | TRBJ2-7 | TRBV5-1 | TGCGCCAGCAGCTTGTCCGGGACAGGGGGCACCTACGAGCAGTACTTC | CASSLSGTGGTYEQYF
NA | NA | TRBJ2-2 | TRBV19 | TGTGCCAGTAGTAGAGGGGGGATGAACACCGGGGAGCTGTTTTTT | CASSRGGMNTGELFF
NA | NA | TRBJ1-1 | TRBV9 | TGTGCCAGCAGCGTAGGACACCAGAACACTGAAGCTTTCTTT | CASSVGHQNTEAFF
NA | NA | TRBJ1-5 | TRBV10-3 | TGTGCCATCACCGCGGGAGGCAATCAGCCCCAGCATTTT | CAITAGGNQPQHF